What follows are 4 T cell receptor beta chains derived from one specimen sequenced in a study of neurological immune-mediated disorders. TCRdb passed the 5' RACE reads through MiXCR, listing each CDR3 protein once. The sample yields tens of thousands of distinct CDR3 sequences, 4.5% to 6.5% seen once. Sequenced: PBMCs. These receptors all come from a woman in her 30s with multiple sclerosis.

This clonotype was counted many times. This chain uses TRBV6-5 with TRBJ2-5; 8 bases are shared with TRBD1. In germline, CDR1 is MNHEY, CDR2 SVGAGI. V shed 3 bases, J shed 2 bases, and the junction held 5 bases outside the gene matches. This CDR3 spans 15 amino acids. CDR3 sequence reads: CASSYIGQGQETQYF. In DNA, the CDR3 is TGTGCCAGCAGTTATATAGGACAGGGACAAGAGACCCAGTACTTC.

This clonotype occurred many times. V is TRBV9 and J is TRBJ2-5, with 8 bases aligning to TRBD2. Germline V gene lookup returns CDR1 SGDLS and CDR2 YYNGEE. The V gene end was trimmed by 0 bases and the J gene end by 1 base; junction bases not matched to a gene: 2. This CDR3 contains 15 residues. The CDR3 sequence: CASSVDSGIQETQYF. In DNA form, the CDR3 reads TGTGCCAGCAGCGTAGATAGCGGGATCCAAGAGACCCAGTACTTC.

This clonotype was seen at least ten times. The chain joins TRBV20-1 to TRBJ2-5; no reliable D call. V lost 1 base and J 9 bases, leaving 15 bases between the germline ends. Germline CDR1 DFQATT, CDR2 SNEGSKA (reference sequence). The CDR3 sequence is 13 residues long. In DNA, the CDR3 is TGCAGTGCTAGAGTAGCCCCCCTCCGAGCCCAGTACTTC. This sequence encodes CSARVAPLRAQYF.

This clonotype was picked up many times. J is TRBJ2-7 and V is TRBV6-1, with 10 bases identical to TRBD1. Germline CDR1 MNHNS, CDR2 SASEGT. Trimming took 2 bases from V and 3 from J; bases not matched to a gene: 4. This CDR3 has 15 residues. The CDR3 protein is CASSEPGQGIYEQYF. The CDR3 DNA sequence: TGTGCCAGCAGTGAACCGGGACAGGGGATCTACGAGCAGTACTTC.